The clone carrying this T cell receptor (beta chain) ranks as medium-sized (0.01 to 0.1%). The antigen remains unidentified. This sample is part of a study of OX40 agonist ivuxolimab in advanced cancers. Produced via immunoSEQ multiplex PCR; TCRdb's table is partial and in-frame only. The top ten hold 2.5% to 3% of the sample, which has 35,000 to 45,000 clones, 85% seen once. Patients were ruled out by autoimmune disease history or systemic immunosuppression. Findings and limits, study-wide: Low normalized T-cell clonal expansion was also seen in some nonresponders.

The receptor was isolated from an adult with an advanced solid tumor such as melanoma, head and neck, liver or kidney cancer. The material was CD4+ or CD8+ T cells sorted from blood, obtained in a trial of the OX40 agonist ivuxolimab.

In nucleotides, the CDR3 is TGTGCCAGCAGCAATCTCCGGGACATCCCCTACAATGAGCAGTTCTTC. It encodes CASSNLRDIPYNEQFF. The chain combines TRBV21-1 with TRBJ2-1; the table's D call, TRBD1, was not checked against the DNA. TRBV21-1 is deemed a pseudogene. CDR3 length: 16 residues.